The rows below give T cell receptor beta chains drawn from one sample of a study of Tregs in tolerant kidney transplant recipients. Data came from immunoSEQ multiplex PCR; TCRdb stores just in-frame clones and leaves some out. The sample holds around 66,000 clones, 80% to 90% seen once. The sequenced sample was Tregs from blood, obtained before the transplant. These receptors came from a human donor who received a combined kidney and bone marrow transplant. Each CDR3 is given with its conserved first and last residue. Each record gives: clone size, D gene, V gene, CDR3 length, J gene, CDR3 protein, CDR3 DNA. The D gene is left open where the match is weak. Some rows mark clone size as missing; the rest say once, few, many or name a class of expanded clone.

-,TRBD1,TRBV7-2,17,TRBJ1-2,CASSSSTGSGGNYGYTF,TGTGCCAGCAGCTCTTCGACAGGGTCAGGGGGTAACTATGGCTACACCTTC
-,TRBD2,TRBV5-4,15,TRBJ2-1,CASSSPGGGYNEQFF,TGTGCCAGCAGCTCGCCGGGAGGAGGATACAATGAGCAGTTCTTC
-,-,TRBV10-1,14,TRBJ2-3,CASSESWGPDTQYF,TGCGCCAGCAGTGAGTCGTGGGGTCCAGATACGCAGTATTTT
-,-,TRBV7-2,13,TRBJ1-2,CASSLMGEYGYTF,TGTGCCAGCAGCTTAATGGGGGAATATGGCTACACCTTC
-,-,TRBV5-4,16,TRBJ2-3,CASSLGRRTSTDTQYF,TGTGCCAGCAGCTTGGGTCGGCGGACCAGCACAGATACGCAGTATTTT
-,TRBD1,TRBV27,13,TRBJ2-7,CASSTTTGYEQYF,TGTGCCAGCAGTACAACGACAGGGTACGAGCAGTACTTC
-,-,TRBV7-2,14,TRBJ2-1,CASGGASSYNEQFF,TGTGCCAGCGGGGGGGCCAGCTCCTACAATGAGCAGTTCTTC
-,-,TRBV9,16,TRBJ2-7,CASSVDPTRRTAEQYF,TGTGCCAGCAGCGTAGACCCGACACGGAGAACGGCGGAGCAGTACTTC
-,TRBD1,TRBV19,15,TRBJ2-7,CASSQTGTAFYEQYF,TGTGCCAGTAGTCAGACCGGGACAGCTTTCTACGAGCAGTACTTC
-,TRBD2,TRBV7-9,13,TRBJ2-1,CASSLLERGGQFF,TGTGCCAGCAGCCTATTAGAGCGGGGTGGGCAGTTCTTC
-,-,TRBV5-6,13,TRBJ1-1,CASSGAGSSEAFF,TGTGCCAGCAGCGGCGCCGGGAGCAGTGAAGCTTTCTTT
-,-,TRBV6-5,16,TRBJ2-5,CASSYSGFAGKGAQYF,TGTGCCAGCAGTTACTCAGGGTTTGCGGGCAAAGGGGCCCAGTACTTC
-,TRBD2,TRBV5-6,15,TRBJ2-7,CASSLGLAELYEQYF,TGTGCCAGCAGCTTGGGCCTAGCGGAGTTATACGAGCAGTACTTC
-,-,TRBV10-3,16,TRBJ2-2,CASGGPGVVYTGELFF,TGTGCCTCCGGGGGGCCAGGCGTCGTATACACCGGGGAGCTGTTTTTT
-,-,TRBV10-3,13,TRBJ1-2,CAIRAVDFYGYTF,TGTGCCATCCGGGCCGTCGACTTCTATGGCTACACCTTC
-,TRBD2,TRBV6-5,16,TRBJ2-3,CASSLGTSSTTDTQYF,TGTGCCAGCAGTTTAGGGACTAGCTCTACCACAGATACGCAGTATTTT
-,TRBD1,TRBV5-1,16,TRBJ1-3,CASSEGQVPSGNTIYF,TGCGCCAGCAGCGAAGGACAGGTCCCCTCTGGAAACACCATATATTTT
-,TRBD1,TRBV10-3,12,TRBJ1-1,CATGGRDTEAFF,TGTGCCACAGGGGGAAGGGACACTGAAGCTTTCTTT
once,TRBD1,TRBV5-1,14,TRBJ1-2,CASSRDSPNYGYTF,TGCGCCAGCAGCAGGGACAGCCCCAACTATGGCTACACCTTC
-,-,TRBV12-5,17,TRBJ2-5,CASGLGGTPQVEETQYF,TGTGCTAGTGGTTTGGGGGGGACACCCCAAGTGGAAGAGACCCAGTACTTC
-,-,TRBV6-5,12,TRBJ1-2,CASSSNRVGYTF,TGTGCCAGCAGTTCAAACAGGGTCGGCTACACCTTC
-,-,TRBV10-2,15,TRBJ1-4,CASSDRSGPNEKLFF,TGCGCCAGCAGTGACAGGTCTGGGCCAAATGAAAAACTGTTTTTT
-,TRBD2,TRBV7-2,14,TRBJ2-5,CASRIAGGGETQYF,TGTGCCAGCAGGATAGCGGGAGGGGGAGAGACCCAGTACTTC
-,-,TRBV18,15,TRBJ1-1,CASSPDNRGGGEAFF,TGTGCCAGCTCACCAGATAACCGGGGGGGTGGTGAAGCTTTCTTT
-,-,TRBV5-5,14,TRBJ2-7,CASSLAWGAYEQYF,TGTGCCAGCAGCTTGGCTTGGGGGGCCTACGAGCAGTACTTC
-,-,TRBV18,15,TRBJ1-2,CASSPPGRVNYGYTF,TGTGCCAGCTCACCACCGGGCAGGGTTAACTATGGCTACACCTTC
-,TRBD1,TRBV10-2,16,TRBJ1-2,CASWGTGRGEGYGYTF,TGCGCCAGCTGGGGGACAGGGCGGGGCGAGGGCTATGGCTACACCTTC
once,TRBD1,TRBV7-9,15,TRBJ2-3,CASSLRDRFADTQYF,TGTGCCAGCAGCTTACGGGACAGATTCGCAGATACGCAGTATTTT
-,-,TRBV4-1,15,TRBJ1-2,CASSQIFDRRYGYTF,TGCGCCAGCAGCCAAATCTTTGACAGGCGCTATGGCTACACCTTC
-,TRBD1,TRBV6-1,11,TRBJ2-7,CASQGAREQYF,TGTGCCAGCCAGGGGGCGCGGGAGCAGTACTTC
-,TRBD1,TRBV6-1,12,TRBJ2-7,CASGQGVNKQYF,TGTGCCAGTGGACAGGGGGTGAACAAGCAGTACTTC
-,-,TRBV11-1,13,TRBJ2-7,CASKGVSSYEQYF,TGTGCCAGCAAGGGGGTCTCCTCCTACGAGCAGTACTTC
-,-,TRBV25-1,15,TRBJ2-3,CASNRGRAVTDTQYF,TGTGCCAGCAACAGGGGGAGGGCCGTCACAGATACGCAGTATTTT
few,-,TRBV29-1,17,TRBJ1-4,CSVQASGTSTTNEKLFF,TGCAGCGTTCAGGCGTCCGGGACCAGCACAACTAATGAAAAACTGTTTTTT
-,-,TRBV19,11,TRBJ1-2,CASRVGVSYTF,TGTGCCAGTAGAGTAGGGGTCAGCTACACCTTC
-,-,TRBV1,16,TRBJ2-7,CTSSQDGRRGSYEQYF,TGCACCAGCAGCCAAGACGGAAGGCGGGGTTCCTACGAGCAGTACTTC
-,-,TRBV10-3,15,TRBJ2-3,CAISERRTSTDTQYF,TGTGCCATCAGTGAACGCCGGACTAGCACAGATACGCAGTATTTT
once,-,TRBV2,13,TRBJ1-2,CASGWRQTYGYTF,TGTGCCAGCGGTTGGCGACAGACGTACGGCTACACCTTC
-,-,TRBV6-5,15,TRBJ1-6,CASSGGDPINSPLHF,TGTGCCAGCAGTGGAGGAGACCCGATTAATTCACCCCTCCACTTT
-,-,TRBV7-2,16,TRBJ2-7,CASSPELGLIFYEQYF,TGTGCCAGCAGCCCAGAGCTAGGACTAATATTCTACGAGCAGTACTTC
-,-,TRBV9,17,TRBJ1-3,CASSVGRATMGGNTIYF,TGTGCCAGCAGCGTAGGGCGGGCGACGATGGGTGGAAACACCATATATTTT
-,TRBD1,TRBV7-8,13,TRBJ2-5,CASKAWQGVAQYF,TGTGCCAGCAAGGCATGGCAGGGGGTAGCCCAGTACTTC
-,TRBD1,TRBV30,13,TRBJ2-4,CAWSVQGWDIQYF,TGTGCCTGGAGTGTACAGGGGTGGGACATTCAGTACTTC
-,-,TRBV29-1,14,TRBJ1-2,CSVEAVTGFYGYTF,TGCAGCGTTGAAGCTGTGACAGGTTTCTATGGCTACACCTTC
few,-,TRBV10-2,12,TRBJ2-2,CASGENTGELFF,TGCGCCAGCGGGGAAAACACCGGGGAGCTGTTTTTT
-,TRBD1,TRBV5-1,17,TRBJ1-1,CASSLGGGGQRISEAFF,TGCGCCAGCAGCTTGGGGGGCGGGGGACAGAGGATTTCTGAAGCTTTCTTT
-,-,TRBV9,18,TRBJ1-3,CASSPPPADRSSGNTIYF,TGTGCCAGCAGCCCCCCTCCCGCCGACAGGAGCTCTGGAAACACCATATATTTT
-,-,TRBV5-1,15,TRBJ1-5,CASSLDSGSNQPQHF,TGCGCCAGCAGCTTGGATTCGGGAAGCAATCAGCCCCAGCATTTT
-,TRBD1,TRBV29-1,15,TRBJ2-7,CSVEIGTGRSYEQYF,TGCAGCGTTGAAATTGGGACAGGGAGGTCCTACGAGCAGTACTTC
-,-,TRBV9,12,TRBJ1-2,CASSASGYGYTF,TGTGCCAGCAGCGCCTCAGGGTATGGCTACACCTTC
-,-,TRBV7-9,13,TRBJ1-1,CASSLGGGTEAFF,TGTGCCAGCAGCTTAGGCGGGGGCACTGAAGCTTTCTTT
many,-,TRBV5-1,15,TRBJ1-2,CASSLGVGTAHGYTF,TGCGCCAGCAGCTTGGGGGTGGGGACGGCTCATGGCTACACCTTC
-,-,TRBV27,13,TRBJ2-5,CASRDDKGETQYF,TGTGCCAGCAGGGACGACAAGGGGGAGACCCAGTACTTC
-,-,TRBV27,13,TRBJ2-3,CATNRLNTDTQYF,TGTGCCACCAACAGGTTGAACACAGATACGCAGTATTTT
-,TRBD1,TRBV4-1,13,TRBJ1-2,CASSQHRGEGYTF,TGCGCCAGCAGCCAACACAGGGGTGAGGGCTACACCTTC
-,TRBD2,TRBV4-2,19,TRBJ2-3,CASSQARASGGRGTDTQYF,TGTGCCAGCAGCCAAGCGAGGGCTAGCGGGGGGCGGGGCACAGATACGCAGTATTTT
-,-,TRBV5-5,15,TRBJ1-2,CASTPQRGRRDGYTF,TGTGCCAGCACCCCTCAGCGGGGGCGGAGGGATGGCTACACCTTC
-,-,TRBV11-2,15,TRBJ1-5,CASSSSGHSVQPQHF,TGTGCCAGCAGCTCGTCAGGACATTCGGTCCAGCCCCAGCATTTT